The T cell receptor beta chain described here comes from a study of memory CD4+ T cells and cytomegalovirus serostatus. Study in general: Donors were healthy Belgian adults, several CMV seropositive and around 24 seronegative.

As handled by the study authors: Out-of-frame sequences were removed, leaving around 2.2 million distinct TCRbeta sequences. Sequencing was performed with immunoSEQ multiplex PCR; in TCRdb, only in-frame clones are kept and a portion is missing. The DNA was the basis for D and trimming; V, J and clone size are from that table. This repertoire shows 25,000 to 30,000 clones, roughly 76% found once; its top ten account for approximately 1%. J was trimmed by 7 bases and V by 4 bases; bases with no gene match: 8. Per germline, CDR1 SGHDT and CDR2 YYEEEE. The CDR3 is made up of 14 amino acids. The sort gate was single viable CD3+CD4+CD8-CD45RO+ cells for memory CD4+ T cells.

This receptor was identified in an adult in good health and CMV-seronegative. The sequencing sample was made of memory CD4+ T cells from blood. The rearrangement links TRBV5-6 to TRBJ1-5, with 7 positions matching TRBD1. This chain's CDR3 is CASSHRGVRQPQHF. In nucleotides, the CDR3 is TGTGCCAGCAGCCACAGGGGCGTCCGACAGCCCCAGCATTTT.